This is a list of T cell receptor beta chains from one sample in a study of T cells in Graves' hyperthyroidism and ophthalmopathy. TCRdb re-called the multiplex PCR reads through MiXCR, storing one row per CDR3 protein. The sample comprises roughly 110,000 distinct CDR3 sequences, approximately 16% of which are singletons, and around two fifths rests with the top ten. The sample consisted of blood. These receptor sequences come from a woman aged 50 to 60 with Graves' hyperthyroidism. Both conserved end residues are part of each CDR3. The D gene is left open where the match is weak. Size is stated for part of the rows, as once, few or many counts, or as a class when the clone is expanded.

cdr3_nt cdr3_aa j_call d_call clone_size v_call
TGCGCCAGCAGCCACCTAGGGAATCGGGCAGATACGCAGTATTTT CASSHLGNRADTQYF TRBJ2-3 - many TRBV5-1
TGTGCCAGCAGCTCGCCTCCCGGGACTGCGGCTCAAGAGACCCAGTACTTC CASSSPPGTAAQETQYF TRBJ2-5 - many TRBV9
TGCGCCAGCAGTTGGGCGCGCTCTGGGGAGACCCAGTACTTC CASSWARSGETQYF TRBJ2-5 - many TRBV5-1
TGTGCCACCAGCAGAGGGACAAGTCGAGCTTTCTTT CATSRGTSRAFF TRBJ1-1 - many TRBV15
TGTGCCAGCAGGAAGGGGGGCGCGGAGACCCAGTACTTC CASRKGGAETQYF TRBJ2-5 - many TRBV27
TGTGCCAGCAGCCAACAGAGGGGGGGACGAGAGACCCAGTACTTC CASSQQRGGRETQYF TRBJ2-5 - many TRBV3-1
TGTGCCACCAGCTCCTCGGATGCGGGATACACAGATACGCAGTATTTT CATSSSDAGYTDTQYF TRBJ2-3 - many TRBV15
TGTGCCAGCAGCGTAGAAGGCTCTGGGGCCAACGTCCTGACTTTC CASSVEGSGANVLTF TRBJ2-6 - few TRBV9
TGTGCCAGCATGGGACAGGTCTACGAGCAGTACTTC CASMGQVYEQYF TRBJ2-7 TRBD1 - TRBV28
TGTGCCAGCAGCTCCACTAGCGGAGAGCAGTTCTTC CASSSTSGEQFF TRBJ2-1 TRBD2 few TRBV7-3
TGTGCCAGCAGCTTTTGGAGCTCCTACGAGCAGTACTTC CASSFWSSYEQYF TRBJ2-7 - many TRBV7-9
TGTGCCAGCAGCTTGAGGGCAGGGCCACTCGGGGGCTACACCTTC CASSLRAGPLGGYTF TRBJ1-2 - many TRBV5-8
TGTGCCAGCAGTCCGCAGTCAGGGGGCACAGATACGCAGTATTTT CASSPQSGGTDTQYF TRBJ2-3 - many TRBV6-1
TGTGCCTGGAGCACGGGAGTGGGAGAGACCCAGTACTTC CAWSTGVGETQYF TRBJ2-5 - many TRBV30
TGTGCCAGTTCCGACGGTCACAATCAGCCCCAGCATTTT CASSDGHNQPQHF TRBJ1-5 - many TRBV19
TGTGCCTGGAGTCCAATAGGGGGTTCAGAGACCCAGTACTTC CAWSPIGGSETQYF TRBJ2-5 - many TRBV30
TGTGCCAGCAGTACGCGTACAAGCTCCTATAATTCACCCCTCCACTTT CASSTRTSSYNSPLHF TRBJ1-6 - many TRBV6-1
TGTGCCAGCACGACGACCGGGACACTGGCACGGCAGCCCCAGCATTTT CASTTTGTLARQPQHF TRBJ1-5 - many TRBV28
TGTGCCAGCAGTTTAAGGAGGGCCTTCGGGACTAGCGGGAGTGCAGATACGCAGTATTTT CASSLRRAFGTSGSADTQYF TRBJ2-3 TRBD2 many TRBV12-3/TRBV12-4
TGTGCCACCAGCAGAGATGCGCCGTCGGGGACGCGCAATCAGCCCCAGCATTTT CATSRDAPSGTRNQPQHF TRBJ1-5 - - TRBV15
TGTGCCTGGAGTGTCGCTCTAGCGAGCAACAATGAGCAGTTCTTC CAWSVALASNNEQFF TRBJ2-1 - many TRBV30
TGTGCCAGCAGTGAAGAGGGACCCAATGAAAAACTGTTTTTT CASSEEGPNEKLFF TRBJ1-4 - many TRBV2
TGTGCCAGCAGTGAAGCAGCGGGAGGGGGCACAGATACGCAGTATTTT CASSEAAGGGTDTQYF TRBJ2-3 TRBD2 once TRBV6-1
TGCAGTGCTAGAGAGGCTAGCGGGAGCCTCGATACGCAGTATTTT CSAREASGSLDTQYF TRBJ2-3 TRBD2 many TRBV20-1
TGTGCCAGCAGTTTAACCAGGCGGAACATTCAGTACTTC CASSLTRRNIQYF TRBJ2-4 - many TRBV28
TGTGCCAGCAGCCCACAGGGGTATTTGTCTGAAGCTTTCTTT CASSPQGYLSEAFF TRBJ1-1 TRBD1 many TRBV2
TGCGCCAGCAGTGGGGATCGTGAGCAGTTCTTC CASSGDREQFF TRBJ2-1 - many TRBV10-1
TGTGCCATGGAGGCCCCAACAAGCTCCTACAATGAGCAGTTCTTC CAMEAPTSSYNEQFF TRBJ2-1 - many TRBV5-8
TGTGCCAGCAGCTGGGTGGGTAACAGGGAACCGCACACTGAAGCTTTCTTT CASSWVGNREPHTEAFF TRBJ1-1 - few TRBV5-6
TGTGCCAGCTCGGGGGACTCCAACACTGAAGCTTTCTTT CASSGDSNTEAFF TRBJ1-1 - many TRBV18
TGTGCCAGCAGTGGCAGGGGCGCGAGCACAGATACGCAGTATTTT CASSGRGASTDTQYF TRBJ2-3 - many TRBV6-1
TGCAGTGCCCGAACGGGAACTAATTCACCCCTCCACTTT CSARTGTNSPLHF TRBJ1-6 - many TRBV20-1
TGCAGTGCTAGTACGCAGGGGGCAGGCAATGAGCAGTTCTTC CSASTQGAGNEQFF TRBJ2-1 TRBD1 many TRBV20-1
TGTGCCAGCAGTCCGGACAGAGTCCCCCCCTACGAGCAGTACTTC CASSPDRVPPYEQYF TRBJ2-7 - many TRBV12-3/TRBV12-4
TGTGCCAGCAGTGGACGGAGGGAGGGCTACACCTTC CASSGRREGYTF TRBJ1-2 - many TRBV28
TGCGCCAGCAGCCCTACTAGCGCCGAGAACTACGAGCAGTACTTC CASSPTSAENYEQYF TRBJ2-7 TRBD2 few TRBV5-1
TGCAGTCTGACTAGCGGGATCAATGAGCAGTTCTTC CSLTSGINEQFF TRBJ2-1 TRBD2 - TRBV20-1
TGTGCCAGCAGCGTCCGGGACAGGGGCCCAGATACGCAGTATTTT CASSVRDRGPDTQYF TRBJ2-3 TRBD1 - TRBV7-8
TGTGCCAGCAGCCAAGCCTCGACTAGCGGAGTCTACAATGAGCAGTTCTTC CASSQASTSGVYNEQFF TRBJ2-1 TRBD2 many TRBV3-1
TGTGCCAGCTCGTCAACAGGACTAGCGGGAGCGGGTGAGCAGTACTTC CASSSTGLAGAGEQYF TRBJ2-7 TRBD2 many TRBV18
TGTGCCAGCAGTGTGGCAGGAACTAACTATGGCTACACCTTC CASSVAGTNYGYTF TRBJ1-2 - - TRBV2
TGTGCCAGCAGACCGGGACTAGCGGGAGGCGGCACAGATACGCAGTATTTT CASRPGLAGGGTDTQYF TRBJ2-3 TRBD2 few TRBV11-3